Below, one T cell receptor (beta chain) is given with its context. Using immunoSEQ multiplex PCR, the repertoire was profiled, and TCRdb retains in-frame clones only, with some absent. The table shows about 270,000 clones, with around nine tenths occurring only once. Germline V gene sequence: CDR1 MNHEY, CDR2 SMNVEV (reference sequence). The V and J ends lost 4 bases and 2 bases, in that order; junction bases with no gene match: 9. The CDR3 extends over 16 amino acids. The study drew participants aged about 18 to 89 years from approximately 23 US areas. The study assigned cohorts using participant-reported clinical history. This record comes from a study of blood T cell repertoires in COVID-19.

The sample was PBMCs or T cells enriched from blood (not recorded which). This chain links TRBV27 with TRBJ1-2; 8 bases map to TRBD1. The TCR sequence derives from an older woman who had recovered from COVID-19. DNA of the CDR3: TGTGCCAGCAGTTCTCTGGAGGCAGGGGGCAACTATGGCTACACCTTC. This gives the protein CASSSLEAGGNYGYTF.